The 30 T cell receptor beta chains listed next were all sequenced from one sample in a study of cytomegalovirus exposure and HLA in healthy donors. Use of 60 Vbeta and 13 Jbeta primers characterized the PCR. The table came from immunoSEQ multiplex PCR; TCRdb's copy has only in-frame clones and leaves some out. Among more than 140,000 clones, 75% to 80% were seen once, and the ten largest hold about 0.62%. The sample was PBMCs. These receptors all stem from a male donor in good health and CMV-seronegative.

The V and J genes are TRBV30 and TRBJ2-1; TRBD1 matches 8 bases. From germline, CDR1 is GTSNPN and CDR2 SVGIG (reference sequence). Trimming cost V 5 bases and J 9 bases; bases outside gene matches: 9. The CDR3 contains 13 residues. CDR3 sequence (DNA): TGTGCCTGGCAGGGCAGGGGGCTCGGTGAGCAGTTCTTC. Translated, it gives CAWQGRGLGEQFF.

Only a few counts were recorded for this clone. The J gene is TRBJ1-1, the V gene TRBV19, with TRBD1 matching over 7 bases. Unmatched junction bases numbered 3, after V lost 8 bases and J lost 0 bases. Germline values: CDR1 LNHDA, CDR2 SQIVND (reference sequence). The CDR3 sequence is 13 residues long. CDR3 region: CASLGQMNTEAFF. For the CDR3, the DNA is TGTGCCAGTCTGGGACAGATGAACACTGAAGCTTTCTTT.

This clone has a single count. This chain connects TRBV5-4 to TRBJ2-7; possibly TRBD2 for D (5 bases). Trimming took off 4 bases at V and 0 bases at J, with 14 bases between the two ends. CDR1 is SGHNT and CDR2 is YYREEE in the germline V gene (reference sequence). This CDR3 contains 15 residues. DNA of the CDR3: TGTGCCAGCAGCCTCGGGCCGGCGGGCTCCTACGAGCAGTACTTC. It codes for CASSLGPAGSYEQYF.

This clone has only one observation. The CDR3 region is CASNDRGLMADTQYF. Written as DNA, the CDR3 is TGTGCCAGTAACGACAGGGGGCTTATGGCAGATACGCAGTATTTT. The V gene is TRBV19, the J gene TRBJ2-3, with TRBD1 matching 10 bases. This CDR3 is 15 amino acids long. Looked up from germline, CDR1 is LNHDA and CDR2 is SQIVND (reference sequence). J gave up 4 bases and V 7 bases, and 8 bases lay outside the gene matches.

J is TRBJ1-6 and V is TRBV5-4, with a weak D call TRBD1 (6 bases). Germline CDR1 SGHNT, CDR2 YYREEE (reference sequence). There are 17 residues in the CDR3. V lost 0 bases, J lost 6 bases, and 16 bases lay in between. CDR3 nucleotide sequence: TGTGCCAGCAGCTTGGATAGGGGAGGGGGGTCTAATTCACCCCTCCACTTT. This encodes CASSLDRGGGSNSPLHF.

This clone was observed once. The genes are TRBV7-3 and TRBJ2-2; 7 bases map to TRBD1. V was clipped by 5 bases and J by 0 bases; unmatched bases: 3. This CDR3 is built from 15 residues. Germline V lookup: CDR1 SGHTA, CDR2 FQGTGA. CDR3 residues: CASSPGTANTGELFF. The CDR3 bases are TGTGCCAGCAGCCCGGGGACAGCGAACACCGGGGAGCTGTTTTTT.

The chain carries TRBV30 and TRBJ2-7; TRBD2 matches 11 bases. The V segment lost 3 bases and the J segment 0 bases; nucleotides outside the gene matches: 7. Germline values: CDR1 GTSNPN, CDR2 SVGIG (reference sequence). This CDR3 is 16 amino acids long. The CDR3 DNA is TGTGCCTGGAGGTCCGGGACTAGCGGTGCCTCCTACGAGCAGTACTTC. This codes for CAWRSGTSGASYEQYF.

This rearrangement joins TRBV30 to TRBJ1-2, with 7 nucleotides matching TRBD1. The V segment lost 1 base and the J segment 6 bases; nucleotides outside the gene matches: 11. Germline assignment: CDR1 GTSNPN and CDR2 SVGIG (reference sequence). CDR3 size: 15 residues. The CDR3 sequence: CAWSGDARRGNGYTF. For the CDR3, the DNA is TGTGCCTGGAGTGGGGACGCGCGCAGGGGGAATGGCTACACCTTC.

In nucleotides, the CDR3 is TGCGCCAGCAGCCAAGCGGCCCCGACTGCAGATACGCAGTATTTT. It translates to CASSQAAPTADTQYF. V gene TRBV4-1 combines with J gene TRBJ2-3; D not certain. The germline CDR1 and CDR2 sequences are MGHRA and YSYEKL. CDR3 length: 15 amino acids. V dropped 1 base and J dropped 4 bases, with 12 bases sitting between them.

The J gene is TRBJ2-7, the V gene TRBV6-5; no clear D. V gave up 0 bases and J gave up 4 bases, with 10 bases separating them. The germline gives CDR1 MNHEY, CDR2 SVGAGI. The CDR3 sequence is 14 residues long. The CDR3 loop reads CASSYSTPKYEQYF. CDR3 in DNA: TGTGCCAGCAGTTACTCTACCCCTAAATACGAGCAGTACTTC.

The chain couples TRBV19 to TRBJ1-4, with D possibly matching TRBD1 (6 bases). V was cut by 7 bases and J by 4 bases, with 10 bases left in between. This CDR3 has 13 amino acids. CDR1 and CDR2 (germline): LNHDA, SQIVND (reference sequence). This CDR3 is CASMEQGNEKLFF. In DNA, the CDR3 is TGTGCCAGTATGGAACAGGGTAATGAAAAACTGTTTTTT.

The chain recombines TRBV5-1 with TRBJ1-1, with 7 bases fitting TRBD1. The germline V gene has CDR1 SGHRS and CDR2 YFSETQ. Unmatched junction bases numbered 5, after V lost 3 bases and J lost 0 bases. The CDR3 is 15 residues long. The DNA for the CDR3 is TGCGCCAGCAGCTCTGGGGACAGCATGAACACTGAAGCTTTCTTT. Translated: CASSSGDSMNTEAFF.

This clone showed up just a few times. This sequence joins TRBV7-2 and TRBJ2-3, with 11 nucleotides matching TRBD2. CDR1 SGHTA and CDR2 FQGNSA come from the germline V gene. The V gene end was trimmed by 6 bases and the J gene end by 6 bases; junction bases not matched to a gene: 8. This CDR3 comprises 15 residues. The CDR3 sequence is CASSFVAGGRDTQYF. In nucleotides, the CDR3 is TGTGCCAGCAGTTTTGTAGCGGGGGGGCGGGATACGCAGTATTTT.

The count of this clone is one. The chain joins TRBV2 to TRBJ1-4; 7 nucleotides line up with TRBD1. The CDR3 runs 15 residues. The V segment lost 5 bases and the J segment 4 bases; nucleotides outside the gene matches: 7. Per the germline V gene, CDR1 is SNHLY and CDR2 is FYNNEI. The CDR3 DNA reads as TGTGCCAGCAGTCCGCAGGGACAGAATAATGAAAAACTGTTTTTT. Translated, it gives CASSPQGQNNEKLFF.

This chain links TRBV18 with TRBJ2-1; 7 bases match TRBD1. The CDR3 totals 16 residues. Per germline, CDR1 KGHSH and CDR2 LQKENI. V gave up 6 bases and J gave up 0 bases; unmatched junction bases: 8. In DNA form, the CDR3 reads TGTGCCAGCTCCCCGACAGGGACGAGCTCCTACAATGAGCAGTTCTTC. This gives the protein CASSPTGTSSYNEQFF.

This rearrangement joins TRBV25-1 to TRBJ1-2; D is unclear. V was shortened by 1 base and J by 9 bases, with 9 bases between the two germline ends. Germline CDR1 MGHDK, CDR2 SYGVNS. CDR3 size: 12 residues. CDR3 residues: CASSESARSYTF. The CDR3 DNA reads as TGTGCCAGCAGTGAATCGGCTAGGAGCTACACCTTC.

This clone was detected only once. The V and J genes are TRBV6-1 and TRBJ2-3, with 8 bases matching TRBD1. The germline V gene encodes CDR1 MNHNS and CDR2 SASEGT. After removal of 5 bases from V and 6 bases from J, the junction contained 4 bases not matched to a gene. CDR3 length: 13 residues. The CDR3, as DNA: TGTGCCAGCAGTTCGACAGGGGTGGATACGCAGTATTTT. Translated: CASSSTGVDTQYF.

The chain carries TRBV19 and TRBJ2-5; possible D gene TRBD1, 5 bases. V lost 6 bases and J lost 4, with 12 bases in between. This CDR3 has 13 residues. Germline CDR1 is LNHDA and CDR2 is SQIVND (reference sequence). DNA for the CDR3: TGTGCCAGTAGCGGGTCAAGGGGAGAGACCCAGTACTTC. It specifies CASSGSRGETQYF.

This rearrangement joins TRBV15 to TRBJ1-1; maybe TRBD1 (6 bases). CDR1 LNHNV and CDR2 YYDKDF come from the germline V gene (reference sequence). Trimming took 0 bases from V and 4 from J, leaving 12 bases between them. This CDR3 has 15 amino acids. The CDR3 here is CATSRDYRGSTEAFF. DNA of the CDR3: TGTGCCACCAGCAGAGATTATAGGGGGAGCACTGAAGCTTTCTTT.

The chain carries TRBV13 and TRBJ2-7; D is ambiguous. Trimming shortened V by 6 bases and J by 7 bases, and 19 bases separated the two germline ends. The CDR3 consists of 14 residues. Germline assignment: CDR1 PRHDT and CDR2 FYEKMQ (reference sequence). The CDR3 region is CASSQRGVPWEQYF. In DNA, the CDR3 is TGTGCCAGCAGTCAGAGAGGTGTCCCTTGGGAGCAGTACTTC.

J is TRBJ1-4 and V is TRBV30, with a possible D match to TRBD1 (5 bases). This CDR3 has 14 residues. CDR1 is GTSNPN, CDR2 SVGIG, per germline (reference sequence). Trimming cost V 0 bases and J 0 bases, with 5 bases left between them. DNA for the CDR3: TGTGCCTGGAGTGTGGGGCCAACTAATGAAAAACTGTTTTTT. Protein product: CAWSVGPTNEKLFF.

The chain carries TRBV14 and TRBJ2-2; TRBD2 aligns across 7 bases. Germline CDR1 is SGHDN and CDR2 is FVKESK. This CDR3 is 17 amino acids long. V was pared by 3 bases and J by 5 bases, with 12 bases of the junction left unmatched. Here the CDR3 DNA reads TGTGCCAGCAGCCAGGCGGCGGGGAGGGCCCGTACCGGGGAGCTGTTTTTT. Its translation is CASSQAAGRARTGELFF.

The J gene is TRBJ2-5, the V gene TRBV5-6, with D perhaps TRBD1 (6 bases). CDR1 is SGHDT and CDR2 is YYEEEE in the germline V gene. The V end lost 4 bases, the J end lost 2 bases, and 12 bases lay between the germline ends. The CDR3 extends over 14 amino acids. The DNA for the CDR3 is TGTGCCAGCAGCCCGACAGGCCTTCAAGAGACCCAGTACTTC. This codes for CASSPTGLQETQYF.

The V call is TRBV7-2, the J call TRBJ2-1; 14 nucleotides agree with TRBD2. After removal of 4 bases from V and 2 bases from J, the junction contained 4 bases not matched to a gene. The length of the CDR3 is 17 residues. CDR1 and CDR2 from the germline V gene are SGHTA and FQGNSA. CDR3 loop: CASSSGLAGGPYNEQFF. CDR3 bases: TGTGCCAGCAGCTCCGGACTAGCGGGGGGCCCCTACAATGAGCAGTTCTTC.

The genes are TRBV7-6 and TRBJ1-2; D gene ambiguous. The CDR3 covers 13 residues. V gave up 5 bases and J gave up 2 bases, with 9 bases separating them. Germline lookup yields CDR1 SGHVS and CDR2 FNYEAQ. The CDR3 DNA sequence: TGTGCCAGCAGCCCGACTGGAAACTATGGCTACACCTTC. Encoded protein: CASSPTGNYGYTF. Complete variable domain (other parts from reference TRBV7-6 and TRBJ1-2): GAGVSQSPRYKVTKRGQDVALRCDPISGHVSLYWYRQALGQGPEFLTYFNYEAQQDKSGLPNDRFSAERPEGSISTLTIQRTEQRDSAMYRCASSPTGNYGYTFGSGTRLTVV.

This chain joins TRBV15 and TRBJ1-5; 7 positions match TRBD1. CDR3 length equals 15 residues. Germline V gives CDR1 LNHNV, CDR2 YYDKDF (reference sequence). V lost 2 bases and J lost 6; bases outside the gene matches: 7. CDR3 sequence: CATSRPSQGPQPQHF. The CDR3 nucleotides read TGTGCCACCAGCAGACCTTCACAGGGGCCTCAGCCCCAGCATTTT.

Only a few counts were recorded for this clone. The chain recombines TRBV6-5 with TRBJ2-7; 8 nucleotides match TRBD1. V lost 6 bases and J lost 6; bases outside the gene matches: 10. CDR3 length: 14 residues. Germline V lookup: CDR1 MNHEY, CDR2 SVGAGI. CDR3 amino acids: CASRGQGSISEQYF. The CDR3 coding sequence is TGTGCCAGCAGAGGACAGGGAAGTATTAGCGAGCAGTACTTC.

The chain uses TRBV6-5 and TRBJ2-7; 10 bases align to TRBD2. With 6 bases clipped from V and 6 bases from J, the junction kept 8 bases outside the gene matches. Germline-derived CDR1 and CDR2 are MNHEY and SVGAGI. The CDR3 runs 14 residues. The CDR3 bases are TGTGCCAGCAGAAAAGCGGGAGGGCGGTTCGAGCAGTACTTC. Its protein is CASRKAGGRFEQYF.

This clone turned up a few times. This chain links TRBV6-5 with TRBJ2-7, with 11 nucleotides matching TRBD2. CDR1 MNHEY and CDR2 SVGAGI come from the germline V gene. This CDR3 region has 14 residues. Germline trimming cut 6 bases from V and 4 bases from J; bases unmatched to any gene: 5. The CDR3, as DNA: TGTGCCAGCAGACTAGCGGGAGTTGGTTACGAGCAGTACTTC. This codes for CASRLAGVGYEQYF.

The chain couples TRBV10-3 to TRBJ2-1; D call uncertain. This CDR3 is built from 12 residues. The V gene's germline CDR1 is ENHRY and CDR2 SYGVKD. V lost 2 bases and J 5 bases, leaving 4 bases between the germline ends. This chain's CDR3 is CAISEVDNEQFF. Here the CDR3 DNA reads TGTGCCATCAGTGAGGTAGACAATGAGCAGTTCTTC.